This TCR beta chain is drawn from a study of blood T cell repertoires in COVID-19. This table comes from immunoSEQ multiplex PCR, and its TCRdb copy is limited to in-frame clones, with some not included. The sample records about 200,000 clones, around nine tenths being singletons. The CDR3 covers 16 residues. Germline V gene lookup returns CDR1 KGHSH and CDR2 LQKENI. Trimming removed 3 bases at V and 0 bases at J, with 12 bases between. V and J are TRBV18 and TRBJ1-5; no firm D call. Sequenced input: peripheral blood. This sequence originates from a man aged 55 to 70 with acute or convalescent COVID-19. In DNA form, the CDR3 reads TGTGCCAGCTCACCGAGGGAGGCTTATAGCAATCAGCCCCAGCATTTT. Encoded protein: CASSPREAYSNQPQHF.